These 26 T cell receptor beta chains originate from one sample sequenced in a study of identifying expanded T cells in peripheral blood. Assay used: immunoSEQ multiplex PCR; TCRdb lists only in-frame clones, some missing. The sample lists approximately 110,000 clones, roughly nine tenths seen once, with 7.5% to 9.5% in the top ten. Sequenced: blood. The source of these receptors is a person between 18 and 75 years old in good health.

This chain uses TRBV7-2 with TRBJ2-5; 8 nucleotides match TRBD2. Trimming cost V 4 bases and J 3 bases; bases outside gene matches: 7. The CDR3 length is 15 residues. The germline V gene has CDR1 SGHTA and CDR2 FQGNSA. The CDR3 DNA reads TGTGCCAGCAGCTCGCGGGGGGCGAGGGAAGAGACCCAGTACTTC. Protein: CASSSRGAREETQYF. The entire variable domain, with the rest obtained from reference TRBV7-2 and TRBJ2-5, is as follows: GAGVSQSPSNKVTEKGKDVELRCDPISGHTALYWYRQSLGQGLEFLIYFQGNSAPDKSGLPSDRFSAERTGGSVSTLTIQRTQQEDSAVYLCASSSRGAREETQYFGPGTRLLVL.

This clone is a singleton in its sample. The chain carries TRBV27 and TRBJ2-7; either TRBD1 or TRBD2 may supply D (5 bases each). The V end was cut by 7 bases, the J end by 3 bases, with 10 bases between. This CDR3 contains 12 residues. The germline CDR1 and CDR2 sequences are MNHEY and SMNVEV (reference sequence). As DNA, the CDR3 is TGTGCCAGCAAGGGACCGAGCTACGAGCAGTACTTC. It codes for CASKGPSYEQYF.

The chain is built from TRBV27 and TRBJ1-1; 7 nucleotides align to TRBD1. V gave up 4 bases and J gave up 5 bases; unmatched junction bases: 4. Germline V lookup: CDR1 MNHEY, CDR2 SMNVEV (reference sequence). This CDR3 region has 13 residues. The CDR3 DNA sequence: TGTGCCAGCAGTTCCGGACAGGTTACTGAAGCTTTCTTT. Its translation: CASSSGQVTEAFF.

The V and J genes are TRBV5-1 and TRBJ2-3, with unresolved D. The CDR3 is 15 residues long. With 4 bases removed from V and 2 bases from J, the gap between germline ends came to 14 bases. CDR1 SGHRS and CDR2 YFSETQ come from the germline V gene. CDR3 loop: CASSVPGQFTDTQYF. The CDR3 DNA follows: TGCGCCAGCAGCGTACCGGGCCAATTCACAGATACGCAGTATTTT.

The chain joins TRBV2 to TRBJ1-4; D not resolved. Germline V gene sequence: CDR1 SNHLY, CDR2 FYNNEI. V lost 1 base and J lost 8, with 8 bases in between. This CDR3 comprises 13 residues. Written as DNA, the CDR3 is TGTGCCAGCAGTGAAGGTTTCCGGGAAAAACTGTTTTTT. Its translation: CASSEGFREKLFF.

This clone was recorded once. The gene calls are TRBV18 and TRBJ2-3; 11 bases match TRBD2. This CDR3 comprises 14 residues. The germline V gene encodes CDR1 KGHSH and CDR2 LQKENI. V lost 6 bases to trimming and J lost 4 bases; unmatched junction nucleotides: 3. CDR3 bases: TGTGCCAGCTCCCCTAGCGGGGGGTCAGATACGCAGTATTTT. It is translated as CASSPSGGSDTQYF. Based on the CDR3 plus reference TRBV18 and TRBJ2-3, the full variable domain is NAGVMQNPRHLVRRRGQEARLRCSPMKGHSHVYWYRQLPEEGLKFMVYLQKENIIDESGMPKERFSAEFPKEGPSILRIQQVVRGDSAAYFCASSPSGGSDTQYFGPGTRLTVL.

This chain uses TRBV10-1 with TRBJ2-2; D remains unclear. The CDR3 runs to 16 residues. Trimming shortened V by 3 bases and J by 2 bases, and 13 bases separated the two germline ends. Germline CDR1 WNHNN, CDR2 SYGVQD (reference sequence). Here the CDR3 reads CASSDSRTLNTGELFF. DNA for the CDR3: TGCGCCAGCAGTGACTCGAGGACGCTAAACACCGGGGAGCTGTTTTTT.

The rearrangement joins TRBV10-3 to TRBJ2-7; TRBD1 is a possible D gene (5 bases). CDR3 length: 13 amino acids. Trimming pared 6 bases from V and 2 bases from J, leaving 11 bases between. Germline V CDR1 and CDR2: ENHRY, SYGVKD. The CDR3 reads CAIRGAPAYEQYF. CDR3 nucleotide sequence: TGTGCCATCAGAGGGGCACCAGCCTACGAGCAGTACTTC.

This clone occurred a few times. This chain uses TRBV30 with TRBJ1-3, with D uncertain. CDR3 size: 13 residues. Trimming pared 4 bases from V and 0 bases from J, leaving 7 bases between. Germline V gives CDR1 GTSNPN, CDR2 SVGIG (reference sequence). The CDR3 protein is CAWTWYSGNTIYF. In nucleotides, the CDR3 is TGTGCCTGGACCTGGTACTCTGGAAACACCATATATTTT.

This chain connects TRBV18 to TRBJ1-1; the match to TRBD1 covers 9 bases. Looked up from germline, CDR1 is KGHSH and CDR2 is LQKENI. The CDR3 has 16 residues. J was trimmed by 0 bases and V by 3 bases; bases with no gene match: 5. This CDR3 reads CASSPDRGSLNTEAFF. In DNA form, the CDR3 reads TGTGCCAGCTCACCCGACAGGGGGAGTTTGAACACTGAAGCTTTCTTT. The entire variable domain, with the rest obtained from reference TRBV18 and TRBJ1-1, is as follows: NAGVMQNPRHLVRRRGQEARLRCSPMKGHSHVYWYRQLPEEGLKFMVYLQKENIIDESGMPKERFSAEFPKEGPSILRIQQVVRGDSAAYFCASSPDRGSLNTEAFFGQGTRLTVV.

V and J are TRBV28 and TRBJ2-5; D may be TRBD1 (6 bases). The V and J ends lost 5 bases and 3 bases respectively, with 10 bases between them. CDR1 MDHEN and CDR2 SYDVKM come from the germline V gene. The CDR3 has 13 residues. The CDR3: CASSLNREETQYF. The CDR3, as DNA: TGTGCCAGCAGTCTGAACAGGGAAGAGACCCAGTACTTC.

On this clone: The junction differs from germline at one of its ends, possibly a read error. This rearrangement joins TRBV29-1 to TRBJ1-1, with a tentative D call TRBD1 (5 bases). Germline assignment: CDR1 SQVTM and CDR2 ANQGSEA. The length of the CDR3 is 12 residues. Here the CDR3 reads CSVEEDYTGAFF. CDR3 nucleotides: TGCAGCGTCGAAGAGGACTATACAGGAGCTTTCTTT.

This sequence joins TRBV6-5 and TRBJ1-2, with TRBD1 as a possible D gene (6 bases). The V gene's germline CDR1 is MNHEY and CDR2 SVGAGI. The CDR3 length is 12 residues. The V end lost 5 bases, the J end lost 2 bases, and 6 bases lay between the germline ends. CDR3 coding DNA: TGTGCCAGCAGTGGGACAAACTATGGCTACACCTTC. Translation gives CASSGTNYGYTF.

CDR3 in amino acids: CASSFGPDGRDYGYTF. CDR3 DNA sequence: TGTGCCAGCAGCTTTGGACCCGACGGGCGAGACTATGGCTACACCTTC. The J gene is TRBJ1-2, the V gene TRBV11-1; no definite D call. The CDR3 sequence is 16 residues long. V dropped 3 bases and J dropped 3 bases, with 17 bases sitting between them. The germline gives CDR1 SGHAT, CDR2 FQDESV (reference sequence). The whole variable domain, remainder taken from reference TRBV11-1 and TRBJ1-2, is EAEVAQSPRYKITEKSQAVAFWCDPISGHATLYWYRQILGQGPELLVQFQDESVVDDSQLPKDRFSAERLKGVDSTLKIQPAELGDSAMYLCASSFGPDGRDYGYTFGSGTRLTVV.

CDR3 protein: CASSRGVTNEKLFF. For the CDR3, the DNA is TGCGCCAGCTCACGGGGGGTGACTAATGAAAAACTGTTTTTT. V gene TRBV10-1 combines with J gene TRBJ1-4, with a possible D match to TRBD1 (5 bases). The CDR3 extends over 14 amino acids. Trimming took 8 bases from V and 2 from J, leaving 12 bases between them. Germline V gene sequence: CDR1 WNHNN, CDR2 SYGVQD (reference sequence).

The rearrangement uses TRBV6-5 and TRBJ2-5, with D perhaps given as TRBD1 or TRBD2 (5 bases each). Germline V gene lookup returns CDR1 MNHEY and CDR2 SVGAGI. The V and J ends lost 8 bases and 7 bases respectively, with 11 bases between them. The CDR3 covers 11 residues. CDR3 coding DNA: TGTGCCAGCGGGACCGCCCTGACCCAGTACTTC. Its translation: CASGTALTQYF.

This clone appeared a single time. One end of the junction does not line up with germline, which may come from a read error. The chain joins TRBV18 to TRBJ1-1, with a tentative D call TRBD1 (5 bases). CDR3 length equals 14 residues. Germline CDR1 KGHSH, CDR2 LQKENI. CDR3 amino acids: CANSPAGRNTEAFF. The CDR3 region has the DNA TGTGCCAACTCACCGGCAGGGAGGAACACTGAAGCTTTCTTT.

The chain uses TRBV7-3 and TRBJ2-2; tentatively, D is TRBD2 (6 bases). Germline CDR1 reads SGHTA; CDR2 reads FQGTGA. There are 17 residues in the CDR3. V was pared by 4 bases and J by 0 bases, with 15 bases between. CDR3 residues: CASSSYQAGANTGELFF. CDR3 bases: TGTGCCAGCAGCTCCTACCAAGCGGGCGCGAACACCGGGGAGCTGTTTTTT.

This chain connects TRBV6-5 to TRBJ2-7; TRBD1 matches 9 bases. Per the germline V gene, CDR1 is MNHEY and CDR2 is SVGAGI. V shed 2 bases, J shed 6 bases, and the junction held 8 bases outside the gene matches. The CDR3 sequence is 15 residues long. The CDR3 sequence is CASSYGRTGVLEQYF. The CDR3 nucleotides read TGTGCCAGCAGTTACGGAAGGACAGGGGTCCTCGAGCAGTACTTC.

The chain links TRBV4-3 to TRBJ2-7; weak D call: TRBD1 (6 bases). Germline CDR1 and CDR2: LGHNA and YSLEER. V gave up 1 base and J gave up 0 bases, with 19 bases separating them. The CDR3 spans 18 residues. The CDR3: CASSQVLAPDSDSYEQYF. The CDR3 DNA reads TGCGCCAGCAGCCAAGTGTTAGCTCCGGACAGTGACTCCTACGAGCAGTACTTC.

The J gene is TRBJ1-1, the V gene TRBV19, with 7 bases lining up with TRBD1. The CDR3 runs 12 residues. Germline loops: CDR1 LNHDA, CDR2 SQIVND (reference sequence). Trimming cost V 8 bases and J 4 bases; bases outside gene matches: 4. The CDR3 here is CASGDRVTEAFF. The CDR3 DNA is TGTGCCAGTGGAGACAGGGTCACTGAAGCTTTCTTT.

This chain connects TRBV28 to TRBJ2-7; no clear D gene. CDR3 length: 15 amino acids. Between the trimmed V and J ends, which lost 3 bases and 1 base, there was a span of 13 bases. The V gene's germline CDR1 is MDHEN and CDR2 SYDVKM. CDR3 residues: CASSLSWSGSYEQYF. CDR3 coding DNA: TGTGCCAGCAGTTTGAGTTGGTCGGGTTCCTACGAGCAGTACTTC.

CDR3: CASSQGDLPEAFF. In DNA form, the CDR3 reads TGTGCCAGCAGCCAAGGGGACCTACCCGAAGCTTTCTTT. The chain combines TRBV4-2 with TRBJ1-1; TRBD1 is a possible D gene (5 bases). The CDR3 contains 13 residues. V shed 1 base and J shed 8 bases, with 11 bases lying between them. The V gene's germline CDR1 is LGHNA and CDR2 YNFKEQ.

A few counts support this clone. This chain connects TRBV14 to TRBJ2-1; 8 bases agree with TRBD2. This CDR3 comprises 12 residues. Per germline, CDR1 SGHDN and CDR2 FVKESK. V shed 3 bases and J 16 bases; nucleotides not matched to a gene: 8. The CDR3 here is CASSQREAVRFF. In nucleotides, the CDR3 is TGTGCCAGCAGCCAGCGGGAGGCCGTGAGATTCTTC.

In DNA form, the CDR3 reads TGTGCCAGCAGTGTAGGGGGACAGAGCAATCAGCCCCAGCATTTT. Translating it yields CASSVGGQSNQPQHF. This chain links TRBV2 with TRBJ1-5; the match to TRBD1 covers 7 bases. Losses at the gene ends were 4 bases for V and 1 base for J; bases not matched to a gene: 4. Germline V CDR1 and CDR2: SNHLY, FYNNEI. The CDR3 is 15 amino acids.

This chain links TRBV28 with TRBJ2-5; 8 nucleotides line up with TRBD2. Germline CDR1 is MDHEN and CDR2 is SYDVKM. The length of the CDR3 is 16 residues. Trimming at V came to 7 bases and at J to 2 bases, leaving 12 bases not matched to a gene. The DNA of the CDR3 is TGTGCCAGCACCTCCCCGGGGGGGCCGTCGCAAGAGACCCAGTACTTC. Amino acids: CASTSPGGPSQETQYF.